This T cell receptor (beta chain) was obtained from a study of blood T cell repertoires in COVID-19 (dated by TCRdb to 2020 to 2021). Context from the whole study: Samples covering the acute and convalescent phases of COVID-19 were provided by collaborators in the United States, Italy and Spain. The material from the prospective study consisted of cDNA or gDNA derived from T cells, B-cell-depleted T cells, or PBMCs. Deeply sampled blood TCRbeta repertoires from subjects exposed to, actively infected with, or recovered from COVID-19 were included in the dataset. A freely available public database, intended as a resource for researchers studying the immune response to SARS-CoV-2, is where the repertoires were released. Samples were obtained from the ongoing ImmuneRACE study (first 160 participants) and from over a thousand subjects provided by 6 global collaborators. The sample metadata nearly always contained a de-identified subject ID, COVID-19 status, age in years and sex. Where available, HLA class I and class II types were obtained from metadata supplied by the sample provider rather than from assay-based typing.

The CDR3 runs 11 residues from the cysteine to the phenylalanine. The kept DNA is CDR3 alone, 33 bases in frame from the first base. V loses 6 bases, J loses 5 bases, and the germline ends lie 7 bases apart. TCRbeta CDR3 regions were amplified from genomic DNA by means of the immunoSEQ Assay, a bias-controlled multiplex PCR. The authors' analysis ran thus. Within the assay, amplification of reference gene primers was used to estimate how many nucleated cells each sample contained. Sequence reads were collapsed and filtered to measure the absolute abundance of every unique TCRbeta CDR3 rearrangement. For each sample, productive Simpson clonality was calculated as the square root of Simpson's diversity index over productive rearrangements. TCRdb retrieved this table from immuneACCESS and kept in-frame rearrangements only. Not all clones are present; in checked studies, unresolved V genes account for under half, and no reason is known for the remainder. Clonal size and the V and J genes are those of that table, whereas D and trimming came from the DNA. The sample table contains a few hundred thousand clones; only one count was recorded for about nine tenths of them. The top ten constitute 1.5% to 2% of the sample.

On the study overall, not on this receptor specifically: The quantity of clinical and demographic metadata differed by source and by participant and was supplied without curation.

Details on this clone: No cognate antigen has been identified for it. Base qualities are not recorded, but no much larger clone differs from it by a single base.

The collaborating institutions used their own protocols to collect whole blood in K2EDTA tubes. Collaborator samples were shipped for TCRbeta analysis as frozen whole blood, isolated PBMCs, or DNA extracted from either sample type. Sample: peripheral blood. Recombination linked TRBV12-3 or TRBV12-4 to TRBJ1-2, with the D gene too uncertain to name. The clonotype was recovered from a man between 65 and 79 years old with acute or convalescent COVID-19. The DNA sequence is TGTGCCAGCAGCTGGAGGTATGGCTACACCTTC. The encoded protein is CASSWRYGYTF.